The 2 T cell receptor beta chains below were found in one sample sequenced in a study of cytomegalovirus exposure and HLA in healthy donors (dated by TCRdb to about 2017). To prepare the library, the immunoSEQ multiplex PCR assay was applied. The multiplex PCR relied on a mix of 60 forward primers for TCR Vbeta segments and 13 reverse primers for TCR Jbeta segments. TCRdb retrieved this table from immuneACCESS and kept in-frame rearrangements only. Not all clones are present; in checked studies, unresolved V genes account for under half, and no reason is known for the remainder. The sample contains about 59,000 clones, about 80% of them found a single time. About 4% of the sample comes from the top ten. The material sequenced was PBMCs. All receptors derive from a middle-aged woman in good health and CMV-seronegative.

The rearrangement links TRBV29-1 to TRBJ1-1; D gene ambiguous. Trimming cost V 1 base and J 1 base, with 10 bases left between them. Germline V gene lookup returns CDR1 SQVTM and CDR2 ANQGSEA. The CDR3 loop spans 14 amino acids. The CDR3 coding sequence is TGCAGCGTTGAAGTCGTTGGTAGGAACACTGAAGCTTTCTTT. It translates to CSVEVVGRNTEAFF.

The V and J genes are TRBV10-1 and TRBJ2-3; 10 nucleotides align to TRBD1. The V segment lost 5 bases and the J segment 4 bases; nucleotides outside the gene matches: 6. The CDR3 contains 15 residues. Per germline, CDR1 WNHNN and CDR2 SYGVQD (reference sequence). The CDR3 is CASSSVTGGADTQYF. CDR3 nucleotides: TGCGCCAGCAGTAGCGTGACAGGGGGCGCAGATACGCAGTATTTT.